This TCR beta chain emerged from a study of T cell responses to AZD1222 COVID-19 vaccine. The study's findings and limits: Donor demographics were predominantly white British with a female majority; clonal diversity may be underestimated. Regions 160-218 and 743-854 held dominance among vaccine-associated CD4 TCRs, which spanned spike.

Sequencing was performed with immunoSEQ multiplex PCR; in TCRdb, only in-frame clones are kept and a portion is missing. The profile shows approximately 5,800 clones, 87% of them singletons. Concerning this clone itself: What it binds is unknown.

CDR1 and CDR2 from the germline V gene are MDHEN and SYDVKM. J was trimmed by 2 bases and V by 9 bases; bases with no gene match: 18. This CDR3 has 17 residues. Second-dose schedules of about 4 or about 12 weeks were combined. Material: peripheral blood, obtained 28 days after the second AZD1222 dose. The rearrangement links TRBV28 to TRBJ1-2; 7 bases align to TRBD1. The source is an adult who received the AZD1222 COVID-19 vaccine. DNA for the CDR3: TGTGCCAGTGGACAGGTGGGGAGGGGAGGGACCAACTATGGCTACACCTTC. Its translation: CASGQVGRGGTNYGYTF.